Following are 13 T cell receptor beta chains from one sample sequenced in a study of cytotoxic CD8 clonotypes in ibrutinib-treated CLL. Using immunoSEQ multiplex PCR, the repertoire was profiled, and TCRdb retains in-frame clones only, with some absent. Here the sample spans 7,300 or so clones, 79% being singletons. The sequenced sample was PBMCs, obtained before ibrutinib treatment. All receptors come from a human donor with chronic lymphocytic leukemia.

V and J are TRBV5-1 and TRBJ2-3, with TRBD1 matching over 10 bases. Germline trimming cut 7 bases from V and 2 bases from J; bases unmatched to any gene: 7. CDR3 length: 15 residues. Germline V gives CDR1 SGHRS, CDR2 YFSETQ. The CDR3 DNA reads TGCGCCAGCGGACGGACAGGGGGTATCACAGATACGCAGTATTTT. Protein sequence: CASGRTGGITDTQYF.

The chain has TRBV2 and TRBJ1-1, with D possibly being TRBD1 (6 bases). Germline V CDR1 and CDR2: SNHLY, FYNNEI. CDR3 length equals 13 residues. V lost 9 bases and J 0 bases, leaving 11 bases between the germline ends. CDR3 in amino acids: CASTQGMNTEAFF. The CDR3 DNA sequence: TGTGCCAGTACACAGGGTATGAACACTGAAGCTTTCTTT.

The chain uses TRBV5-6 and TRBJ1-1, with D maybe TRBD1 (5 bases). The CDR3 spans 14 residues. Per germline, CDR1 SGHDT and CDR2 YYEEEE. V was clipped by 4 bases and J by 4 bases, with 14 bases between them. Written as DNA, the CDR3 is TGTGCCAGCAGCCTAACGTTCGGGGGCACTGAAGCTTTCTTT. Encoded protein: CASSLTFGGTEAFF.

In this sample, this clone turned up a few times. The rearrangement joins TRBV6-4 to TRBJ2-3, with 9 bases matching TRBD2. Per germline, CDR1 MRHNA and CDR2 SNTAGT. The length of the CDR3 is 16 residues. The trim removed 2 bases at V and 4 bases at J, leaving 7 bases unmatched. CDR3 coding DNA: TGTGCCAGCAGTGACGGTGCGGGAGGGCCTCCAGATACGCAGTATTTT. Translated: CASSDGAGGPPDTQYF.

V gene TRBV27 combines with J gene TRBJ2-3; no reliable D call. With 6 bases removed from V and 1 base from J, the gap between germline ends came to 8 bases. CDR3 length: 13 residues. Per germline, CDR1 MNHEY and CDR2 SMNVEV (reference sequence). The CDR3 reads CASRSPGTDTQYF. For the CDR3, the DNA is TGTGCCAGCAGAAGCCCAGGCACAGATACGCAGTATTTT.

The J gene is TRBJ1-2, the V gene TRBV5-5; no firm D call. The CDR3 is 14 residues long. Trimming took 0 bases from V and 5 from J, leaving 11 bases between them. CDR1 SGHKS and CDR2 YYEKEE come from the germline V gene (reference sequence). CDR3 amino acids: CASSLEEGRYGYTF. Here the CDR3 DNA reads TGTGCCAGCAGCTTGGAAGAAGGGAGGTATGGCTACACCTTC.

CDR3 residues: CASSSRGTTSGTINEQFF. CDR3 nucleotides: TGCGCCAGCAGCTCCAGGGGGACCACTAGCGGGACTATCAATGAGCAGTTCTTC. The chain employs TRBV5-1 and TRBJ2-1; 10 bases align to TRBD2. Per germline, CDR1 SGHRS and CDR2 YFSETQ. CDR3 length: 18 residues. V was pared by 3 bases and J by 6 bases, with 15 bases of the junction left unmatched.

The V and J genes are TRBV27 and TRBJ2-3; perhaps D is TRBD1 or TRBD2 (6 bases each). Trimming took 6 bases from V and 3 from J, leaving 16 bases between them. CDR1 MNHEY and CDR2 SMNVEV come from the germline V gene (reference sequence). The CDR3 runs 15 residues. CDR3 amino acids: CASRSRGLFTDTQYF. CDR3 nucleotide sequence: TGTGCCAGCAGATCCCGGGGGCTCTTTACAGATACGCAGTATTTT.

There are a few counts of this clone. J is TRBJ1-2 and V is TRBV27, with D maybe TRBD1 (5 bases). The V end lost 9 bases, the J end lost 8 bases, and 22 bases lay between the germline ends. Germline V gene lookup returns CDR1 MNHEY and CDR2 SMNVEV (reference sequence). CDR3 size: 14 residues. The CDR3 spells CASPLARGIGGYTF. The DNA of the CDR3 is TGTGCCAGTCCCCTCGCCCGGGGGATTGGGGGCTACACCTTC.

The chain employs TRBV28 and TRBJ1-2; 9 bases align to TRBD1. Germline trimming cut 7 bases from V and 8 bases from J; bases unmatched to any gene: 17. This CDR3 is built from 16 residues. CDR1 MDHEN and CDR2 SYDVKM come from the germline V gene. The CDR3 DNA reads TGTGCCAGCAACAAAAGGGACAGGGTGGGCATATCGGGCTACACCTTC. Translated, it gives CASNKRDRVGISGYTF.

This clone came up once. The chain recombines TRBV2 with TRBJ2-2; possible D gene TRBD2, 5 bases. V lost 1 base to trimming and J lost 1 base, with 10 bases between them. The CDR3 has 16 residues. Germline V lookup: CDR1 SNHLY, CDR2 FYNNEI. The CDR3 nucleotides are TGTGCCAGCAGTGAAGAGCGACTAAAGAACACCGGGGAGCTGTTTTTT. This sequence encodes CASSEERLKNTGELFF.

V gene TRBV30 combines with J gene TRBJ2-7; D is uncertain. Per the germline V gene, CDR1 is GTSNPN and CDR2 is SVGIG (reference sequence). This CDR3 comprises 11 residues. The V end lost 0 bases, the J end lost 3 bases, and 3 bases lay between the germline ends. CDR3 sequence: CAWSVDYEQYF. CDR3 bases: TGTGCCTGGAGTGTGGACTACGAGCAGTACTTC.

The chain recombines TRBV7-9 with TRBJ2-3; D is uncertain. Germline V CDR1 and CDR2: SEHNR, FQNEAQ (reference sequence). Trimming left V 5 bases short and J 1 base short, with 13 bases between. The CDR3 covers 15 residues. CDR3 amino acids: CASSLTTRRTDTQYF. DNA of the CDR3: TGTGCCAGCAGCCTAACTACACGCCGCACAGATACGCAGTATTTT.